This T cell receptor beta chain originates from a study of blood T cell repertoires in COVID-19. Study-level background: Spain, Italy and the United States supplied samples that represented acute and convalescent COVID-19. In each case, the material was cDNA or gDNA derived from T cells, B-cell-depleted T cells, or PBMCs.

Original processing notes: It was from reference gene primer amplification that nucleated cell counts were estimated. TCRdb keeps only in-frame clones here, not all; method: immunoSEQ multiplex PCR. V and J calls and clone size follow that table, whereas D and trimming were derived from the DNA. The sample consists of around 100,000 clones, around four fifths of them appearing once. V dropped 4 bases and J dropped 7; count of bases not matched to a gene: 13. The CDR3 is made up of 16 amino acids. Germline assignment: CDR1 SGHRS and CDR2 YFSETQ. Sequences were obtained from peripheral blood. The receptor comes from a man aged 50 to 60 with active or convalescent COVID-19. This chain connects TRBV5-1 to TRBJ2-7, with 11 bases that match TRBD2. For the CDR3, the DNA is TGCGCCAGCAGCGGCGGGACTAGCGGTTGGGGTTTGGAGCAGTACTTC. It codes for CASSGGTSGWGLEQYF.